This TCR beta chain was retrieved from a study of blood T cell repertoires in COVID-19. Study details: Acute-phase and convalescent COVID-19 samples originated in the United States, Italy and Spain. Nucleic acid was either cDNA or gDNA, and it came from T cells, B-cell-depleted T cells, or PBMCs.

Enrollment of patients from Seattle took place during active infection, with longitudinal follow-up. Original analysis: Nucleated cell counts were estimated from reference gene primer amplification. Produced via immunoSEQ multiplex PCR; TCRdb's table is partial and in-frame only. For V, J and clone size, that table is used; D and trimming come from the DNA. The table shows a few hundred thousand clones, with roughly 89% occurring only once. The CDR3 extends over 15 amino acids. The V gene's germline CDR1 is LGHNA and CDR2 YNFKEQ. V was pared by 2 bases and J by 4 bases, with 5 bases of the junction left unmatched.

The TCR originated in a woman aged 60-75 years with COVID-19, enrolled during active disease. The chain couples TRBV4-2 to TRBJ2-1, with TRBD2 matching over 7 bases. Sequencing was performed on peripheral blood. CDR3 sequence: CASSQRASGYNEQFF. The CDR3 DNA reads TGTGCCAGCAGCCAAAGGGCTAGCGGATACAATGAGCAGTTCTTC.